What follows are 20 T cell receptor beta chains derived from one specimen sequenced in a study of blood T cell dynamics during melanoma immunotherapy. Time point: pre-treatment baseline. TCRdb's table, derived via immunoSEQ multiplex PCR, lists solely in-frame clones and lacks some. Among 17,000 or so clones listed, roughly four fifths were seen once. Material: blood, obtained from a patient treated with checkpoint blockade. These receptors were collected from a human donor with melanoma.

The chain is built from TRBV7-8 and TRBJ1-3; D is ambiguous. CDR1 is SGHVS, CDR2 FQNEAQ, per germline. The CDR3 covers 14 residues. V lost 5 bases and J 1 base, leaving 9 bases between the germline ends. CDR3 amino acids: CASSQSGSGNTIYF. The CDR3 nucleotides are TGTGCCAGCAGCCAAAGCGGGTCTGGAAACACCATATATTTT.

The gene calls are TRBV9 and TRBJ2-7, with TRBD2 matching over 15 bases. Trimming cost V 4 bases and J 3 bases; bases outside gene matches: 8. CDR3 size: 17 residues. Germline V CDR1 and CDR2: SGDLS, YYNGEE. DNA for the CDR3: TGTGCCAGCAGCCCCCCGGGACTAGCGGGAGGCGTCTACGAGCAGTACTTC. Its protein product is CASSPPGLAGGVYEQYF.

This clone has just a few counts. The V gene is TRBV25-1, the J gene TRBJ2-7; D not resolved. V shed 2 bases and J shed 0 bases, with 8 bases lying between them. Germline-derived CDR1 and CDR2 are MGHDK and SYGVNS. There are 14 residues in the CDR3. CDR3 nucleotides: TGTGCCAGCAGTGAAAGAATGGACTCCTACGAGCAGTACTTC. Translation: CASSERMDSYEQYF.

This clone is a singleton in its sample. The CDR3 DNA reads TGCGCCAGCAGCTTGGCCCCTGGCAGGACGGGCGAGCAGTACTTC. It specifies CASSLAPGRTGEQYF. This chain joins TRBV5-1 and TRBJ2-7; D uncertain. Trimming removed 0 bases at V and 6 bases at J, with 16 bases between. There are 15 residues in the CDR3. The V gene's germline CDR1 is SGHRS and CDR2 YFSETQ.

The V gene is TRBV19, the J gene TRBJ2-3, with D maybe TRBD1 (5 bases). V lost 5 bases and J lost 2, with 11 bases in between. Germline V gene data show CDR1 as LNHDA and CDR2 as SQIVND (reference sequence). This CDR3 contains 14 residues. The CDR3 region has the DNA TGTGCCAGTAGTTGGACACCTGACACAGATACGCAGTATTTT. Amino acid sequence: CASSWTPDTDTQYF.

This chain links TRBV7-9 with TRBJ2-1; D tentatively reads TRBD1 or TRBD2 (7 bases each). CDR3 length: 12 amino acids. Germline V gene lookup returns CDR1 SEHNR and CDR2 FQNEAQ (reference sequence). Trimming pared 1 base from V and 15 bases from J, leaving 13 bases between. The CDR3 loop reads CASSLDGGDRFF. The CDR3 nucleotides read TGTGCCAGCAGCTTAGATGGGGGGGACAGGTTCTTC.

V usage is TRBV7-2 and J usage is TRBJ1-2; no reliable D call. V was shortened by 5 bases and J by 4 bases, with 17 bases between the two germline ends. CDR3 length: 15 residues. The germline CDR1 and CDR2 sequences are SGHTA and FQGNSA. CDR3 sequence: CASSVEGWGIYGYTF. The CDR3 nucleotides read TGTGCCAGCAGCGTAGAGGGATGGGGAATCTATGGCTACACCTTC.

This chain connects TRBV9 to TRBJ2-7; 10 bases map to TRBD2. V gave up 0 bases and J gave up 5 bases; unmatched junction bases: 5. This CDR3 has 15 amino acids. CDR1 and CDR2 (germline): SGDLS, YYNGEE. DNA for the CDR3: TGTGCCAGCAGCGTAGGCCCTAGCGGGAGTAACGAGCAGTACTTC. Translated: CASSVGPSGSNEQYF.

The gene calls are TRBV19 and TRBJ1-5; TRBD1 might be the D (6 bases). This CDR3 has 16 residues. Germline CDR1 is LNHDA and CDR2 is SQIVND (reference sequence). The ends were cut back, 10 bases at V and 5 bases at J, with 24 bases in the middle. The CDR3 sequence: CATTRTVDPIYQPQHF. In DNA form, the CDR3 reads TGTGCCACAACAAGGACAGTCGATCCGATCTATCAGCCCCAGCATTTT.

This clone was detected only a few times. The chain joins TRBV4-3 to TRBJ1-2; the D is unclear. This CDR3 has 15 amino acids. Germline CDR1 LGHNA, CDR2 YSLEER. The V and J ends lost 0 bases and 5 bases respectively, with 13 bases between them. Written as DNA, the CDR3 is TGCGCCAGCAGCCAAGATGTTATAGGATGGTATGGCTACACCTTC. Its translation is CASSQDVIGWYGYTF.

The V call is TRBV28, the J call TRBJ2-3, with 9 nucleotides matching TRBD2. CDR1 is MDHEN and CDR2 is SYDVKM in the germline V gene. The V gene end was trimmed by 2 bases and the J gene end by 5 bases; junction bases not matched to a gene: 11. The CDR3 runs to 17 residues. CDR3 bases: TGTGCCAGCAGTTTACTGGCGGGGAGCGGGGGGAAAGATACGCAGTATTTT. Translated, it gives CASSLLAGSGGKDTQYF.

The CDR3 nucleotides read TGTGCCAGCAGTTACAGTTCCTACGAGCAGTACTTC. It specifies CASSYSSYEQYF. The gene calls are TRBV28 and TRBJ2-7; D is uncertain. The CDR3 covers 12 residues. Trimming stripped 4 bases from V and 1 base from J, with 5 bases between. Looked up from germline, CDR1 is MDHEN and CDR2 is SYDVKM.

V is TRBV27 and J is TRBJ2-2, with unresolved D. The CDR3 sequence is 12 residues long. Trimming left V 6 bases short and J 4 bases short, with 6 bases between. Germline CDR1 and CDR2: MNHEY and SMNVEV (reference sequence). CDR3 nucleotide sequence: TGTGCCAGCAGAGGATTCACCGGGGAGCTGTTTTTT. As protein: CASRGFTGELFF.

This chain joins TRBV7-2 and TRBJ2-1; 7 bases match TRBD1. The germline V gene has CDR1 SGHTA and CDR2 FQGNSA. Trimming removed 7 bases from V and 10 bases from J; junction bases left unmatched: 10. The CDR3 runs 13 residues. This CDR3 reads CASTSVTGYEQFF. CDR3 nucleotides: TGTGCCAGCACCTCTGTGACAGGGTACGAGCAGTTCTTC. The full variable domain, completed using reference TRBV7-2 and TRBJ2-1, is GAGVSQSPSNKVTEKGKDVELRCDPISGHTALYWYRQSLGQGLEFLIYFQGNSAPDKSGLPSDRFSAERTGGSVSTLTIQRTQQEDSAVYLCASTSVTGYEQFFGPGTRLTVL.

J is TRBJ2-5 and V is TRBV28; D is possibly TRBD2 (8 bases). Germline CDR1 is MDHEN and CDR2 is SYDVKM. The CDR3 is 16 amino acids. Trimming removed 4 bases at V and 6 bases at J, with 21 bases between. CDR3 sequence: CASSSPGGEGAKTQYF. Here the CDR3 DNA reads TGTGCCAGCAGTTCCCCCGGGGGGGAGGGGGCTAAGACCCAGTACTTC.

By sample fraction, this clone is medium-sized. The V gene is TRBV27, the J gene TRBJ2-7; TRBD2 matches 10 bases. Trimming cost V 6 bases and J 2 bases; bases outside gene matches: 1. The V gene's germline CDR1 is MNHEY and CDR2 SMNVEV (reference sequence). The CDR3 is 13 residues long. The CDR3 DNA sequence: TGTGCCAGCAGCCTAGCGGGAGCCTACGAGCAGTACTTC. This gives the protein CASSLAGAYEQYF.

V and J are TRBV4-3 and TRBJ2-5, with TRBD2 matching 7 bases. Matching the DNA end better, TRBJ2-7 makes the J call doubtful. Per germline, CDR1 LGHNA and CDR2 YSLEER. The CDR3 sequence is 15 residues long. The CDR3 nucleotides read TGCGCCAGCAGCCCCTACGGACTAGGCATCTACGAGCAGTACTTC. The encoded protein is CASSPYGLGIYEQYF.

This clone was counted between two and nine times. The V and J genes are TRBV10-3 and TRBJ2-2; 7 bases are a match to TRBD2. With V trimmed by 10 bases and J by 5 bases, 4 bases remained unmatched. The CDR3 length is 12 residues. CDR1 and CDR2 from the germline V gene are ENHRY and SYGVKD. Here the CDR3 reads CATGEGTGELFF. DNA for the CDR3: TGTGCCACGGGGGAGGGGACCGGGGAGCTGTTTTTT.

V is TRBV6-1 and J is TRBJ1-1; D is unresolved. This CDR3 is 13 amino acids long. Per germline, CDR1 MNHNS and CDR2 SASEGT. Trimming removed 6 bases at V and 5 bases at J, with 13 bases between. The CDR3 bases are TGTGCCAGCAGGGAGCATGGTAGGACTGAAGCTTTCTTT. It encodes CASREHGRTEAFF.

V and J are TRBV9 and TRBJ1-1; D unresolved. The V end lost 0 bases, the J end lost 1 base, and 10 bases lay between the germline ends. The CDR3 sequence is 15 residues long. CDR1 is SGDLS and CDR2 is YYNGEE in the germline V gene. The CDR3 is CASSVGPGTNTEAFF. CDR3 in DNA: TGTGCCAGCAGCGTAGGGCCGGGTACGAACACTGAAGCTTTCTTT.